This T cell receptor beta chain appears in the sequencing data of a study of cytomegalovirus exposure and HLA in healthy donors. PCR used 60 Vbeta primers and 13 Jbeta primers. Sequencing used immunoSEQ multiplex PCR; TCRdb keeps in-frame clones, though not all of them. The table records about 190,000 clones, roughly 80% of them present only once. General study points: Being productive about 90% or about 30% of the time was typical of most TCR beta V segments in an earlier analysis. TCR beta V- and J-gene trimming, according to a later analysis, was linked to a missense DCLRE1C variant.

CDR3 size: 14 residues. Germline V gene data show CDR1 as SGHDT and CDR2 as YYEEEE. Trimming shortened V by 2 bases and J by 4 bases, and 7 bases separated the two germline ends. Notes on this clone: As yet, its antigen is unknown.

Sequencing was carried out using PBMCs. The chain uses TRBV5-6 and TRBJ1-6; tentative D call: TRBD1 (5 bases). This receptor was identified in a middle-aged man in good health and CMV-seronegative. The CDR3 bases are TGTGCCAGCAGCTTAGGACAATATAATTCACCCCTCCACTTT. This sequence encodes CASSLGQYNSPLHF.